This TCR beta chain is from a study of T cells in Graves' hyperthyroidism and ophthalmopathy. In its sample, this clonotype was seen many times. RNA transcripts provided the source from which TCR beta CDR3 regions were amplified. Initially, a first-round RT-PCR of the TCR CDR3 employed the HTBI primer set. TCRdb recomputed calls from the multiplex PCR reads with MiXCR, one row per CDR3 protein. The data contain 550,000 to 700,000 distinct CDR3 sequences, around 42% of them singletons. Per germline, CDR1 SNHLY and CDR2 FYNNEI. The CDR3 extends over 13 amino acids. Trimming left V 8 bases short and J 6 bases short, with 13 bases between.

Sample: peripheral blood or thyroid tissue (not recorded which). The clonotype was recovered from an adult woman with Graves' disease, either hyperthyroidism or ophthalmopathy (not recorded which). The chain carries TRBV2 and TRBJ1-4; D ambiguous. The CDR3 DNA reads as TGTGCCAGCCAAGGCTTCGGCGATGAAAAACTGTTTTTT. Translation: CASQGFGDEKLFF.